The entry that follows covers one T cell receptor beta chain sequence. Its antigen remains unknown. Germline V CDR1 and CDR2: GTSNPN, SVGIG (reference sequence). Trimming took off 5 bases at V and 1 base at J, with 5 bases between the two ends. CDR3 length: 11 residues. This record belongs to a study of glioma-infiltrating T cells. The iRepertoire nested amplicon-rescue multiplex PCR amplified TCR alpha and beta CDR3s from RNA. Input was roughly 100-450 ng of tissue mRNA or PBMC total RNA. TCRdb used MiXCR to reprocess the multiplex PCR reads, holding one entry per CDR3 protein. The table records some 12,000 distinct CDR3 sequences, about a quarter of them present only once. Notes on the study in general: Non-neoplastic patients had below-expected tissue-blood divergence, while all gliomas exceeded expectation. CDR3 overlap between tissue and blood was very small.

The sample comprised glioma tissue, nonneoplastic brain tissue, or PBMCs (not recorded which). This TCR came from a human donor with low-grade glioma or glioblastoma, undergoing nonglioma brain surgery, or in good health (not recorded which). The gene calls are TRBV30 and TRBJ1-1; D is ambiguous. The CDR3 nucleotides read TGTGCCTGGGGAAGGAACACTGAAGCTTTCTTT. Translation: CAWGRNTEAFF.